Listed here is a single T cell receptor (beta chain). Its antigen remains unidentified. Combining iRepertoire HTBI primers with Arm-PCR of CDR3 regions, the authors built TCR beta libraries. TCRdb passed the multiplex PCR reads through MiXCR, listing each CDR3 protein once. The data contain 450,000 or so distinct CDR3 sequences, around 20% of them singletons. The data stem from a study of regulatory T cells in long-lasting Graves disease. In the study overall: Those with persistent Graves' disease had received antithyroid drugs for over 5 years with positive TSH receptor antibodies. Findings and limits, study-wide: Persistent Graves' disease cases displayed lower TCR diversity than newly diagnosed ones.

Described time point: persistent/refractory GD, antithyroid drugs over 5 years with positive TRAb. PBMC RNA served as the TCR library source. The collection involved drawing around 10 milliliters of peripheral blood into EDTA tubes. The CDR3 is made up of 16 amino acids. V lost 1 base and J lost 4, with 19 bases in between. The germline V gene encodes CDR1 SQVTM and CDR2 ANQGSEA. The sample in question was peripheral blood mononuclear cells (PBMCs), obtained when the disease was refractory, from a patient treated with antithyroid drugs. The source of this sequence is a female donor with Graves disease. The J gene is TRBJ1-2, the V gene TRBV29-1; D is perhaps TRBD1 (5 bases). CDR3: CSVEGRGDPRSYGYTF. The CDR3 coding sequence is TGCAGCGTTGAAGGCCGAGGGGACCCCCGCAGCTATGGCTACACCTTC.